This TCR beta chain was recovered during a study of breast tumors, draining lymph nodes, adjacent tissues (dated by TCRdb to between 2015 and 2016). At the level of the whole study: In breast cancer patients, the study compared the TCR beta repertoires of tumor, adjacent nontumor tissue and axillary lymph nodes. The study was designed to assess the relationships and possible T-cell exchange between tumor, surrounding tissue and draining lymph node repertoires in human breast cancer. Study-wide conclusions, independent of this receptor: Tumor and nontumor tissue repertoires were significantly more similar in luminal-like than in basal-like breast cancer. Tumor T-cell repertoires showed less diversity than lymph node repertoires and more diversity than nontumor tissue repertoires, and tumor T-cell repertoires showed preferential V and J gene usage. The conclusion that tumor T cells originate in lymph nodes was presented as consistent with a hypothesis rather than as directly demonstrated. The data were considered consistent with most tumor T cells being derived from the lymph node and subsequently expanding within tumor tissue.

Taken from the germline V gene (reference sequence), the CDR1 and CDR2 loops are LNHDA and SQIVND. The cysteine opens and the phenylalanine closes a CDR3 of 18 amino acids. The kept DNA is CDR3 alone, 54 bases in frame from the first base. The junction shows trimming of 7 bases on V and 1 base on J, and the gene matches do not reach 11 bases of it. Sequenced on an Illumina HiSeq 2000. Multiplex PCR amplification was used to generate the TCR beta chain libraries. The amplified TCR beta chain products were analyzed by high-throughput sequencing. TCRdb handled the public reads itself, with Q25 trimming in fastp and clone calling in MiXCR, and kept productive beta chains. One record per CDR3 amino acid sequence lists the most common genes and DNA. This sample gives around 150,000 distinct CDR3 sequences in total; approximately 30% of them show up just once. The top ten hold approximately 2.2% of the sample.

Lymph node samples came from the axillary draining lymph nodes of breast cancer patients. This clonotype was seen ten or more times. The antigen it recognizes is unknown. One base away there is no much larger clone; base qualities are not given. The sequenced sample was axillary lymph node tissue. Rearrangement joined TRBV19 to TRBJ2-2; the junction holds 11 bases that match TRBD2. The TCR was taken from a female donor with breast cancer. Some clones in this sample may be carry-over from other donors' samples. The CDR3 region reads CASTKWALAGVNTGELFF. The DNA reads as follows: TGTGCCAGTACCAAATGGGCACTAGCGGGGGTGAACACCGGGGAGCTGTTTTTT.